Below, 5 T cell receptor beta chains from the same sample are listed, as sequenced in a study of cytomegalovirus exposure and HLA in healthy donors. PCR employed 60 Vbeta and 13 Jbeta primers. Assay: immunoSEQ multiplex PCR; the TCRdb copy retains only in-frame clones and omits some. Of 180,000 or so clones in the sample, 75% to 85% were seen once. Sequencing was carried out using PBMCs. The source is a woman aged 25 to 39 in good health and CMV-seropositive.

The chain uses TRBV4-1 and TRBJ2-3, with a possible D match to TRBD1 (6 bases). Trimming removed 0 bases at V and 1 base at J, with 11 bases between. Germline CDR1 and CDR2: MGHRA and YSYEKL. The CDR3 consists of 16 residues. CDR3 loop: CASSQDRAGGTDTQYF. CDR3 DNA: TGCGCCAGCAGCCAAGATAGGGCAGGGGGCACAGATACGCAGTATTTT.

V and J are TRBV4-2 and TRBJ2-3; 8 bases are a match to TRBD2. The CDR3 contains 16 residues. From germline, CDR1 is LGHNA and CDR2 YNFKEQ. The V and J ends lost 5 bases and 1 base, in that order; junction bases with no gene match: 8. CDR3 DNA: TGTGCCAGCAGCGAGGCTGGGACTAGGGGCACAGATACGCAGTATTTT. Translation gives CASSEAGTRGTDTQYF.

This chain joins TRBV30 and TRBJ2-1; TRBD2 agrees at 9 bases. Trimming cost V 5 bases and J 9 bases; bases outside gene matches: 14. CDR1 is GTSNPN, CDR2 SVGIG, per germline (reference sequence). The CDR3 runs 15 residues. CDR3 region: CAWGNKGLASGEQFF. Written as DNA, the CDR3 is TGTGCCTGGGGAAACAAGGGACTAGCTTCTGGTGAGCAGTTCTTC. The variable domain in full, with the rest retrieved from reference TRBV30 and TRBJ2-1, is SQTIHQWPATLVQPVGSPLSLECTVEGTSNPNLYWYRQAAGRGLQLLFYSVGIGQISSEVPQNLSASRPQDRQFILSSKKLLLSDSGFYLCAWGNKGLASGEQFFGPGTRLTVL.

V and J are TRBV7-2 and TRBJ2-7; 8 bases line up with TRBD2. Losses at the gene ends were 2 bases for V and 2 bases for J; bases not matched to a gene: 8. Germline CDR1 is SGHTA and CDR2 is FQGNSA. CDR3 length: 16 amino acids. CDR3 in DNA: TGTGCCAGCAGCTTAAGGGCGGGGGGCGGAACCTACGAGCAGTACTTC. Translating gives CASSLRAGGGTYEQYF.

This clone has just one count. The chain recombines TRBV11-2 with TRBJ1-3; D is unresolved. CDR3 length: 16 residues. Trimming removed 3 bases at V and 0 bases at J, with 12 bases between. Germline CDR1 is SGHAT and CDR2 is FQNNGV. This CDR3 is CASSLDYRDSGNTIYF. The DNA for the CDR3 is TGTGCCAGCAGCTTGGACTACAGAGACTCTGGAAACACCATATATTTT.